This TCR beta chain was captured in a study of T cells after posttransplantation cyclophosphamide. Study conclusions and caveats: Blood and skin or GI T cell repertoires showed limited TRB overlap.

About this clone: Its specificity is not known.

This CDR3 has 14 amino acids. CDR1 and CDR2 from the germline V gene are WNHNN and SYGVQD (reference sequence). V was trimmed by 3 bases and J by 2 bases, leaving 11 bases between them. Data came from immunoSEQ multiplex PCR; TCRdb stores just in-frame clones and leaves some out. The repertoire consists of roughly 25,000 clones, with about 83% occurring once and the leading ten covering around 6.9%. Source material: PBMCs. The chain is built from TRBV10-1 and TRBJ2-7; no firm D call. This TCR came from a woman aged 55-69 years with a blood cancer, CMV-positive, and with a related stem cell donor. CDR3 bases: TGCGCCAGCAGTGACTTTTCTCTCGCCTACGAGCAGTACTTC. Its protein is CASSDFSLAYEQYF.